This T cell receptor (beta chain) appears in the sequencing data of a study of T cell changes during pregnancy in multiple sclerosis. The sample holds one count of this clone. Trimming left V 1 base short and J 2 bases short, with 11 bases between. The germline V gene has CDR1 LNHDA and CDR2 SQIVND (reference sequence). This CDR3 comprises 15 residues. The table came from immunoSEQ multiplex PCR; TCRdb's copy has only in-frame clones and leaves some out. The sample lists approximately 40,000 clones, about 92% occurring once. Here the sequenced sample was CD8+ T cells from peripheral blood mononuclear cells, taken in the third trimester of pregnancy. V and J are TRBV19 and TRBJ1-2; D not certain. This receptor was identified in a female donor with multiple sclerosis, enrolled in a pregnancy study. The CDR3 here is CASSIGAAPNYGYTF. Written as DNA, the CDR3 is TGTGCCAGTAGTATAGGGGCAGCACCGAACTATGGCTACACCTTC.